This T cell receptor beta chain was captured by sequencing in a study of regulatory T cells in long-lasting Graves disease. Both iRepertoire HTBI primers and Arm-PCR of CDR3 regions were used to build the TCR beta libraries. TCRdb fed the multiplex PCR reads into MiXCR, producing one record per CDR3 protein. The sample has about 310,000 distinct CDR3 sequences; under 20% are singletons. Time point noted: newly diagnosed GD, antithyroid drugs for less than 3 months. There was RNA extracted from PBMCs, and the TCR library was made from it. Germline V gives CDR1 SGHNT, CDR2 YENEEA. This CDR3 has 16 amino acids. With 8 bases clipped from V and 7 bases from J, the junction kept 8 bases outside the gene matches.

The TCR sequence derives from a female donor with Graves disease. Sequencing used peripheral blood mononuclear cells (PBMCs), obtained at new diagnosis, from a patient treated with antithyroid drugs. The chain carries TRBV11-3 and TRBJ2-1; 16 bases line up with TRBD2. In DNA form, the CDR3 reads TGTGCCAGCGGACCGGGACTAGCGGGAGGGCCAAATGAGCAGTTCTTC. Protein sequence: CASGPGLAGGPNEQFF.